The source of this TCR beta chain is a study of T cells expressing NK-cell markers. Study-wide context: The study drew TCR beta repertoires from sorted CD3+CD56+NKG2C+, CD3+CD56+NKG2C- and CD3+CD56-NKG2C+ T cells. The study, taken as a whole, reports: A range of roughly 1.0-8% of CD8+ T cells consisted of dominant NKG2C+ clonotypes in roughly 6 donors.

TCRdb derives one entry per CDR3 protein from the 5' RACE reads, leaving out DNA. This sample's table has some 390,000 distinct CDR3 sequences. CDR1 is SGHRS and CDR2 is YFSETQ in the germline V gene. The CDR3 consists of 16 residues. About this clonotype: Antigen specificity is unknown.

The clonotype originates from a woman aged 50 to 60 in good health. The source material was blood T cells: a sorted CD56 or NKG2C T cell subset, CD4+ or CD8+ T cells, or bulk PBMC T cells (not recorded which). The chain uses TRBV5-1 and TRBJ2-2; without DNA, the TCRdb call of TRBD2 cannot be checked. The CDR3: CASSLDRSGENGELFF.